A selection of T cell receptor beta chains follows, all from one sample in a study of blood T cell repertoires in COVID-19. The table came from immunoSEQ multiplex PCR; TCRdb's copy has only in-frame clones and leaves some out. The table includes fewer than 250,000 clones, 85% to 90% detected once. Sequenced input: peripheral blood. The receptors derive from a woman between 45 and 65 years old with acute or convalescent COVID-19. The CDR3 runs from the conserved cysteine through the conserved F or W. The order of the fields is J gene, V gene, D gene, CDR3 protein, CDR3 DNA. The D gene is left open where the match is weak.

j_call: TRBJ2-4; v_call: TRBV18; d_call: .; cdr3_aa: CASSPEGSKNIQYF; cdr3_nt: TGTGCCAGCTCACCAGAAGGGAGCAAAAACATTCAGTACTTC
j_call: TRBJ2-1; v_call: TRBV4-3; d_call: TRBD2; cdr3_aa: CASSQAGTSGAINEQFF; cdr3_nt: TGCGCCAGCAGCCAAGCTGGGACTAGCGGGGCGATCAATGAGCAGTTCTTC
j_call: TRBJ1-4; v_call: TRBV30; d_call: .; cdr3_aa: CAWSGRPSEKLFF; cdr3_nt: TGTGCCTGGAGTGGGCGGCCGAGTGAAAAACTGTTTTTT
j_call: TRBJ2-1; v_call: TRBV18; d_call: .; cdr3_aa: CASSPLNGGNEQFF; cdr3_nt: TGTGCCAGCTCACCCCTAAATGGGGGGAATGAGCAGTTCTTC
j_call: TRBJ2-1; v_call: TRBV4-3; d_call: TRBD2; cdr3_aa: CASSQSGLAGGLNEQFF; cdr3_nt: TGCGCCAGCAGCCAATCCGGACTAGCGGGGGGGCTGAATGAGCAGTTCTTC
j_call: TRBJ2-2; v_call: TRBV30; d_call: TRBD2; cdr3_aa: CAWSVTRLAARDDGSGELFF; cdr3_nt: TGTGCCTGGAGTGTTACGAGACTAGCGGCTAGGGACGATGGTTCCGGGGAGCTGTTTTTT
j_call: TRBJ2-7; v_call: TRBV6-1; d_call: TRBD1; cdr3_aa: CASSDRGQGQYF; cdr3_nt: TGTGCCAGCAGTGACAGGGGGCAAGGGCAGTACTTC
j_call: TRBJ2-5; v_call: TRBV25-1; d_call: TRBD1; cdr3_aa: CASSEPQGALETQYF; cdr3_nt: TGTGCCAGCAGTGAACCTCAGGGGGCTCTGGAGACCCAGTACTTC
j_call: TRBJ2-3; v_call: TRBV30; d_call: TRBD2; cdr3_aa: CAWSPLRGSIYF; cdr3_nt: TGTGCCTGGAGCCCCCTCCGCGGGAGTATATATTTT
j_call: TRBJ2-5; v_call: TRBV5-6; d_call: TRBD1; cdr3_aa: CASSSTLGKGAGETQYF; cdr3_nt: TGTGCCAGCAGCTCCACCCTGGGAAAGGGGGCCGGGGAGACCCAGTACTTC
j_call: TRBJ1-2; v_call: TRBV29-1; d_call: TRBD1; cdr3_aa: CSVDRGLRTNYGYTF; cdr3_nt: TGCAGCGTGGACAGGGGGCTAAGAACTAACTATGGCTACACCTTC
j_call: TRBJ2-7; v_call: TRBV6-5; d_call: .; cdr3_aa: CASSPLMTVSSEQYF; cdr3_nt: TGTGCCAGCAGCCCACTTATGACAGTTTCCAGCGAGCAGTACTTC
j_call: TRBJ1-1; v_call: TRBV6-5; d_call: .; cdr3_aa: CASKREDWANTEAFF; cdr3_nt: TGTGCCAGCAAGAGGGAGGACTGGGCCAACACTGAAGCTTTCTTT
j_call: TRBJ2-1; v_call: TRBV2; d_call: TRBD2; cdr3_aa: CASRGTSGSYNEQFF; cdr3_nt: TGTGCCAGCAGGGGGACTAGCGGGAGTTACAATGAGCAGTTCTTC
j_call: TRBJ2-3; v_call: TRBV7-2; d_call: TRBD1; cdr3_aa: CASSSGQDWTDTQYF; cdr3_nt: TGTGCCAGCAGCTCAGGACAGGATTGGACAGATACGCAGTATTTT
j_call: TRBJ1-1; v_call: TRBV11-2; d_call: TRBD1; cdr3_aa: CASSLDFGDRGIKAFF; cdr3_nt: TGTGCCAGCAGCTTAGATTTCGGAGACAGGGGGATCAAAGCTTTCTTT
j_call: TRBJ1-1; v_call: TRBV6-5; d_call: TRBD1; cdr3_aa: CASRNRGPEAFF; cdr3_nt: TGTGCCAGCAGAAACAGGGGGCCTGAAGCTTTCTTT
j_call: TRBJ2-5; v_call: TRBV29-1; d_call: .; cdr3_aa: CSVAYRVGETQYF; cdr3_nt: TGCAGCGTTGCTTACAGGGTTGGAGAGACCCAGTACTTC